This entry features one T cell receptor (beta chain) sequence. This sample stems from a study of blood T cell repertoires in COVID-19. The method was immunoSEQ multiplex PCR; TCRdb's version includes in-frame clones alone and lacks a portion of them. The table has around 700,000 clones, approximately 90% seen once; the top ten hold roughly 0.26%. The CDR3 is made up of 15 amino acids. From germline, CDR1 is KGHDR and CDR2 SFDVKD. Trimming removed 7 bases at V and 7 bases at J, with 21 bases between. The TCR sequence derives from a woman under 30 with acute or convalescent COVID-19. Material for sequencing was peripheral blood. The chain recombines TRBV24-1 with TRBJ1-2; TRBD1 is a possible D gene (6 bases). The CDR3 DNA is TGTGCCACCAGCTCGGAGCAGGGGACCTTGGGTGGCTACACCTTC. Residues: CATSSEQGTLGGYTF.